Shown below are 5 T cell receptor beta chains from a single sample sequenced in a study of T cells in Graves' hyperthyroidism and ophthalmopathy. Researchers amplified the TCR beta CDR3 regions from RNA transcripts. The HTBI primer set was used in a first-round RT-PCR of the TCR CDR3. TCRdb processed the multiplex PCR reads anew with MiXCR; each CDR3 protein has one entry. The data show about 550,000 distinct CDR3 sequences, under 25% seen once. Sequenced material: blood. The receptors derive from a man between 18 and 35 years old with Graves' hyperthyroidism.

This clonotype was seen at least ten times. The CDR3 loop is CASSLRSQPQHF. Written as DNA, the CDR3 is TGTGCCAGCAGTTTAAGATCTCAGCCCCAGCATTTT. The gene calls are TRBV12-3 or TRBV12-4 and TRBJ1-5; D ambiguous. This CDR3 region has 12 residues. V was shortened by 2 bases and J by 6 bases, with 5 bases between the two germline ends.

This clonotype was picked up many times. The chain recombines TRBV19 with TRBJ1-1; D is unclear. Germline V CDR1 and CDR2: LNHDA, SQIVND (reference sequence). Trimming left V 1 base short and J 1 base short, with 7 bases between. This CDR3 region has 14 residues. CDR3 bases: TGTGCCAGTAGTATAGGGATGACGAACACTGAAGCTTTCTTT. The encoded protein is CASSIGMTNTEAFF.

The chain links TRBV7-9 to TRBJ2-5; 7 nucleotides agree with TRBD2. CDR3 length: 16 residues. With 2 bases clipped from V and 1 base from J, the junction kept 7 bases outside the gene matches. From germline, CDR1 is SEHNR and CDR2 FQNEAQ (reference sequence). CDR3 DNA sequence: TGTGCCAGCAGCTTATACTTCGGGGGGACCCAAGAGACCCAGTACTTC. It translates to CASSLYFGGTQETQYF. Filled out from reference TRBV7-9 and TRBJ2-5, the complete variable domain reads DTGVSQNPRHKITKRGQNVTFRCDPISEHNRLYWYRQTLGQGPEFLTYFQNEAQLEKSRLLSDRFSAERPKGSFSTLEIQRTEQGDSAMYLCASSLYFGGTQETQYFGPGTRLLVL.

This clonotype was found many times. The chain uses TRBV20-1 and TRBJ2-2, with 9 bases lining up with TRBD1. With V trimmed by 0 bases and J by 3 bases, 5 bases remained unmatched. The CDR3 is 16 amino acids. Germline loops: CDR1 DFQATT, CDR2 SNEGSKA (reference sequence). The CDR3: CSARDGRTGDTGELFF. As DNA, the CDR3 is TGCAGTGCTAGAGATGGGAGGACAGGGGACACCGGGGAGCTGTTTTTT.

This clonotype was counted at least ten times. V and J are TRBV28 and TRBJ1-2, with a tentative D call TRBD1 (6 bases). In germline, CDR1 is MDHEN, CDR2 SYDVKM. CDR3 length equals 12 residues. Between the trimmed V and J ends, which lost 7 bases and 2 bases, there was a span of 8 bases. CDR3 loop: CASKGGNYGYTF. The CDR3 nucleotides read TGTGCCAGCAAGGGGGGAAACTATGGCTACACCTTC.